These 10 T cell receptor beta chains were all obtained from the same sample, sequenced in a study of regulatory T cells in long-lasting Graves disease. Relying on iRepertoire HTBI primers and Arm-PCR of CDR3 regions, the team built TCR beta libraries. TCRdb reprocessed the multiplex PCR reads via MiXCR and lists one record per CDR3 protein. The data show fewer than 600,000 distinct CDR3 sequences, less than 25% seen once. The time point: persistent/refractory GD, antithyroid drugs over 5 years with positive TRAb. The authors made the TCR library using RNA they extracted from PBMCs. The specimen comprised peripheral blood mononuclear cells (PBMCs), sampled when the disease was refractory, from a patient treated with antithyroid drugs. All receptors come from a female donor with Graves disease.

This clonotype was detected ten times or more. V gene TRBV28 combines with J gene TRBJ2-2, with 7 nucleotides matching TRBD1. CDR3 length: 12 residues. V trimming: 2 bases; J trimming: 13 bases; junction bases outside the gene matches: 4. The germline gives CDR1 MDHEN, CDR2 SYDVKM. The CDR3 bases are TGTGCCAGCAGTTTACAAAGGACAGGGCTGTTTTTT. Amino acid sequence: CASSLQRTGLFF. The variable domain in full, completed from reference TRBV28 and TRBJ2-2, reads DVKVTQSSRYLVKRTGEKVFLECVQDMDHENMFWYRQDPGLGLRLIYFSYDVKMKEKGDIPEGYSVSREKKERFSLILESASTNQTSMYLCASSLQRTGLFFGEGSRLTVL.

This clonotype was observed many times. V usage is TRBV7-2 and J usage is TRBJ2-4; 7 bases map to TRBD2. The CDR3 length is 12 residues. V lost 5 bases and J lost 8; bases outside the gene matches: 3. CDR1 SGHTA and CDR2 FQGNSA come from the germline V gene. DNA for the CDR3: TGTGCCAGCAGCGGGGGGGGAGACATTCAGTACTTC. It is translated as CASSGGGDIQYF. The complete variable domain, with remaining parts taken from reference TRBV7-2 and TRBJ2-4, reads GAGVSQSPSNKVTEKGKDVELRCDPISGHTALYWYRQSLGQGLEFLIYFQGNSAPDKSGLPSDRFSAERTGGSVSTLTIQRTQQEDSAVYLCASSGGGDIQYFGAGTRLSVL.

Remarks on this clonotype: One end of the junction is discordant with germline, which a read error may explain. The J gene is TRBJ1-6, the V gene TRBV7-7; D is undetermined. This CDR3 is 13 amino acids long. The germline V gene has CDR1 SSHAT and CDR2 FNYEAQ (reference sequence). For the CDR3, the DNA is TGTGCTAGCAGCTTAGACGCGAATTCACCCCTCCACTTT. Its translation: CASSLDANSPLHF. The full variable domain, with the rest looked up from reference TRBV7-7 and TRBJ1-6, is GAGVSQSPRYKVTKRGQDVTLRCDPISSHATLYWYQQALGQGPEFLTYFNYEAQPDKSGLPSDRFSAERPEGSISTLTIQRTEQRDSAMYRCASSLDANSPLHFGNGTRLTVT.

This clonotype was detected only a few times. The CDR3 DNA reads TGTGCCAGAGCTTCGGTGGGGGTCTCTGGAAACACCATATATTTT. This codes for CARASVGVSGNTIYF. The chain combines TRBV2 with TRBJ1-3; D possibly corresponds to TRBD1 (5 bases). Germline V gene lookup returns CDR1 SNHLY and CDR2 FYNNEI. Trimming removed 9 bases from V and 0 bases from J, with 15 bases in between. CDR3 size: 15 residues.

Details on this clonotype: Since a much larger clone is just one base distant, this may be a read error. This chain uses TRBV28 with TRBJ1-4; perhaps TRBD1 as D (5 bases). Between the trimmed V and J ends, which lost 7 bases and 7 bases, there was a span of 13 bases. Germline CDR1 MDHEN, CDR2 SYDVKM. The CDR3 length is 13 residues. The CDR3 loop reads CASNRGDGEKLFF. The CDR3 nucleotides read TGTGCCAGCAACCGGGGGGACGGTGAAAAACTGTTTTTT.

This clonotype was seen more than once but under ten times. Here the CDR3 DNA reads TGTGCCAGTACCTCGGACAGTGCTAGCAATCAGCCCCAGCATTTT. Its protein is CASTSDSASNQPQHF. J is TRBJ1-5 and V is TRBV19; tentative D call: TRBD1 (6 bases). Germline CDR1 LNHDA, CDR2 SQIVND (reference sequence). The CDR3 is 15 residues long. Deletions cut 7 bases from V and 0 bases from J, with 13 bases between.

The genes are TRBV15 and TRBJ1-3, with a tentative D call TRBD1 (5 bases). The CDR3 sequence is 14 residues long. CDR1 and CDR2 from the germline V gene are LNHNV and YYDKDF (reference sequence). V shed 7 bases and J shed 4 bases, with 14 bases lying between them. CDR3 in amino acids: CATTQISGGNTIYF. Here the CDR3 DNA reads TGTGCCACCACTCAGATTTCAGGGGGAAACACCATATATTTT.

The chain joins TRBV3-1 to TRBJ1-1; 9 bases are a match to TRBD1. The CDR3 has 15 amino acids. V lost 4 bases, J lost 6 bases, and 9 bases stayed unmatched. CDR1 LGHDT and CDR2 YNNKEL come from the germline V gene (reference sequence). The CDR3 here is CASSRLQGASSEAFF. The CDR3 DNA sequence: TGTGCCAGCAGCCGATTACAGGGGGCGTCTTCTGAAGCTTTCTTT.

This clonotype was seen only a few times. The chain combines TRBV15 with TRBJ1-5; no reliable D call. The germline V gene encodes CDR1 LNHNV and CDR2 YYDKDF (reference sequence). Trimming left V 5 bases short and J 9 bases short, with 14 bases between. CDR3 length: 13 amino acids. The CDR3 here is CATSELAVGPQHF. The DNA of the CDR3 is TGTGCCACCAGCGAGTTAGCGGTTGGGCCCCAGCATTTT.

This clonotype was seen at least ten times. CDR3 region: CARESPRDSEETQYF. DNA of the CDR3: TGTGCCAGAGAATCCCCCCGGGACTCTGAAGAGACCCAGTACTTC. The chain has TRBV2 and TRBJ2-5; tentative D call: TRBD2 (6 bases). The CDR3 sequence is 15 residues long. The V gene lost 9 bases and the J gene lost 3 bases, with 20 bases spanning the gap. Germline V gives CDR1 SNHLY, CDR2 FYNNEI.